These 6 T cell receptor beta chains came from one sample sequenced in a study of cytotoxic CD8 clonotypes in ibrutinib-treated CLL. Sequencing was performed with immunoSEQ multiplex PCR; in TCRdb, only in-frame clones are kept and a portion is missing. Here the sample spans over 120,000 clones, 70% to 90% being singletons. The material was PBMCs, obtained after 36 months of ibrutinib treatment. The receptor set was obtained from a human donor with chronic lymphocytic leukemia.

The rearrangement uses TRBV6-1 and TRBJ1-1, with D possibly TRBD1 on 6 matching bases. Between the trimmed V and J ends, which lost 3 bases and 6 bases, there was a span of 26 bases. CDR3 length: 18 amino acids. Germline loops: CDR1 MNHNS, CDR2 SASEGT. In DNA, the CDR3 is TGTGCCAGCAGTGAGCTATACAGGGCCCACAGACGTGGCGCTGAAGCTTTCTTT. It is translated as CASSELYRAHRRGAEAFF.

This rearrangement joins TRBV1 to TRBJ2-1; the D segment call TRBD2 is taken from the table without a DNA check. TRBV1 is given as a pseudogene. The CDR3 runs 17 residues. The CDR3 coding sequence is TGCACCAGCAGCCAAGATAGACTAGCGGGGGGGTGCAATGAGCAGTTCTTC. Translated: CTSSQDRLAGGCNEQFF.

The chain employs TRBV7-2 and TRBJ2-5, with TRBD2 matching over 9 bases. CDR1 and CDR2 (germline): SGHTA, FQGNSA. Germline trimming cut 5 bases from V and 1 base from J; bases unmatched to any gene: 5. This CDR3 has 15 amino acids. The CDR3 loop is CASSPLLAGQETQYF. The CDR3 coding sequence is TGTGCCAGCAGCCCCTTACTAGCGGGCCAAGAGACCCAGTACTTC.

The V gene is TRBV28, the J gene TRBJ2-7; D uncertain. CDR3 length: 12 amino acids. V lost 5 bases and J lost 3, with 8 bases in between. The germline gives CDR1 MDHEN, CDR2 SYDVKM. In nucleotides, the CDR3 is TGTGCCAGCAGTCCCCGGGTCTACGAGCAGTACTTC. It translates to CASSPRVYEQYF.

The CDR3 loop reads CASSLGPDSGYGYTF. The CDR3 nucleotides read TGTGCCAGCAGCTTAGGCCCCGACTCGGGCTATGGCTACACCTTC. The rearrangement links TRBV11-2 to TRBJ1-2; D is unresolved. Germline CDR1 reads SGHAT; CDR2 reads FQNNGV. This CDR3 is 15 amino acids long. V was clipped by 1 base and J by 4 bases, with 13 bases between them.

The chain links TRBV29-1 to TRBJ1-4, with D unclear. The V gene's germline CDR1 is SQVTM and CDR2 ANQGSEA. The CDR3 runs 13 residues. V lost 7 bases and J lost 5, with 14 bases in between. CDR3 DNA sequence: TGCAGCGCCGCTGGGAGGGCGAATGAAAAACTGTTTTTT. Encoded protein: CSAAGRANEKLFF.